A single sample is the source of the 18 T cell receptor beta chains below, sequenced in a study of OX40 agonist ivuxolimab in advanced cancers. Sequencing was performed with immunoSEQ multiplex PCR; in TCRdb, only in-frame clones are kept and a portion is missing. The sample carries about 81,000 clones, 88% recorded once. The specimen was CD4+ or CD8+ T cells sorted from blood, collected in a trial of the OX40 agonist ivuxolimab. Receptors were obtained from an adult with an advanced solid tumor such as melanoma, head and neck, liver or kidney cancer.

This clone appeared a single time. The chain links TRBV19 to TRBJ2-1, with D maybe TRBD1 (6 bases). The V and J ends lost 3 bases and 0 bases respectively, with 9 bases between them. Germline values: CDR1 LNHDA, CDR2 SQIVND (reference sequence). This CDR3 region has 15 residues. DNA of the CDR3: TGTGCCAGTAGTATCACAGGGAGCTCCTACAATGAGCAGTTCTTC. Translation: CASSITGSSYNEQFF. Combining the CDR3 with reference TRBV19 and TRBJ2-1 gives the whole variable domain DGGITQSPKYLFRKEGQNVTLSCEQNLNHDAMYWYRQDPGQGLRLIYYSQIVNDFQKGDIAEGYSVSREKKESFPLTVTSAQKNPTAFYLCASSITGSSYNEQFFGPGTRLTVL.

The V and J genes are TRBV11-3 and TRBJ2-2; D unclear. CDR3 length: 14 amino acids. The germline V gene encodes CDR1 SGHNT and CDR2 YENEEA. V was pared by 3 bases and J by 1 base, with 6 bases between. CDR3 in amino acids: CASSFGENTGELFF. CDR3 coding DNA: TGTGCCAGCAGCTTTGGGGAGAACACCGGGGAGCTGTTTTTT.

The V call is TRBV9, the J call TRBJ2-7; D is possibly TRBD1 (6 bases). Deletions cut 4 bases from V and 2 bases from J, with 13 bases between. Germline CDR1 SGDLS, CDR2 YYNGEE. This CDR3 is 14 amino acids long. CDR3 DNA sequence: TGTGCCAGCAGCCGTCGGCAGGGGCCCTACGAGCAGTACTTC. This sequence encodes CASSRRQGPYEQYF.

This chain uses TRBV7-8 with TRBJ1-2; D gene ambiguous. This CDR3 is 15 amino acids long. Germline V gene sequence: CDR1 SGHVS, CDR2 FQNEAQ. Trimming removed 4 bases from V and 2 bases from J, with 14 bases in between. The CDR3 DNA is TGTGCCAGCAGCTCCCGGACCGGCGGAAACTATGGCTACACCTTC. Protein product: CASSSRTGGNYGYTF.

The CDR3 DNA reads as TGTGCCAGCAGTTACTTTCGGCAGCATGGCTACACCTTC. Protein sequence: CASSYFRQHGYTF. The V gene is TRBV6-5, the J gene TRBJ1-2, with D unresolved. Germline V CDR1 and CDR2: MNHEY, SVGAGI. The CDR3 loop spans 13 amino acids. Trimming took off 1 base at V and 6 bases at J, with 9 bases between the two ends.

This chain links TRBV18 with TRBJ1-5; D gene ambiguous. CDR3 length: 13 residues. Germline-derived CDR1 and CDR2 are KGHSH and LQKENI. Trimming stripped 0 bases from V and 7 bases from J, with 7 bases between. The DNA for the CDR3 is TGTGCCAGCTCACCACCGGGGAACCAGCCCCAGCATTTT. It specifies CASSPPGNQPQHF.

The chain has TRBV5-1 and TRBJ2-7, with TRBD1 matching 8 bases. Trimming removed 0 bases from V and 0 bases from J; junction bases left unmatched: 2. Germline values: CDR1 SGHRS, CDR2 YFSETQ. This CDR3 spans 15 amino acids. In DNA form, the CDR3 reads TGCGCCAGCAGCTTGGAGGGACAGGTCTCCTACGAGCAGTACTTC. Its protein product is CASSLEGQVSYEQYF.

J is TRBJ1-1 and V is TRBV7-9, with D possibly matching TRBD1 (6 bases). Germline CDR1 is SEHNR and CDR2 is FQNEAQ (reference sequence). The germline V and J ends were trimmed by 5 bases and 4 bases, with 11 bases remaining between them. The CDR3 consists of 13 residues. The CDR3 region is CASSVDSSTEAFF. The CDR3 region has the DNA TGTGCCAGCAGCGTGGACAGCAGCACTGAAGCTTTCTTT.

This clone was detected only once. The J gene is TRBJ2-5, the V gene TRBV15; no definite D call. CDR3 length: 16 residues. V was clipped by 4 bases and J by 4 bases, with 19 bases between them. CDR1 is LNHNV, CDR2 YYDKDF, per germline (reference sequence). The chain's CDR3 is CATSIGGLGIRETQYF. CDR3 sequence (DNA): TGTGCCACCAGCATCGGTGGTTTAGGGATCCGAGAGACCCAGTACTTC.

The J gene is TRBJ2-5, the V gene TRBV5-6, with D perhaps matching TRBD1 or TRBD2 (8 bases each). This CDR3 is 14 amino acids long. The V and J ends lost 7 bases and 7 bases respectively, with 20 bases between them. Germline loops: CDR1 SGHDT, CDR2 YYEEEE. Here the CDR3 DNA reads TGTGCCAGCCTCTCCCGGACAGGGACTAGGACCCAGTACTTC. Translation gives CASLSRTGTRTQYF.

The chain recombines TRBV7-8 with TRBJ1-2, with D possibly matching TRBD1 (6 bases). The V end was cut by 1 base, the J end by 4 bases, with 16 bases between. The CDR3 extends over 16 amino acids. Germline V lookup: CDR1 SGHVS, CDR2 FQNEAQ. CDR3 in DNA: TGTGCCAGCAGCTTAGATCAGGGGCGGACCGGCTATGGCTACACCTTC. Residues: CASSLDQGRTGYGYTF.

Here the CDR3 reads CASSLDREGVEAFF. The CDR3 coding sequence is TGTGCCAGCAGCTTAGACCGGGAAGGGGTGGAAGCTTTCTTT. The genes are TRBV7-9 and TRBJ1-1; D may be TRBD1 (5 bases). Trimming stripped 1 base from V and 8 bases from J, with 14 bases between. Germline CDR1 is SEHNR and CDR2 is FQNEAQ (reference sequence). This CDR3 contains 14 residues. Full variable domain (rest looked up from reference TRBV7-9 and TRBJ1-1): DTGVSQNPRHKITKRGQNVTFRCDPISEHNRLYWYRQTLGQGPEFLTYFQNEAQLEKSRLLSDRFSAERPKGSFSTLEIQRTEQGDSAMYLCASSLDREGVEAFFGQGTRLTVV.

In this sample, this clone turned up once. The chain employs TRBV19 and TRBJ2-3; no reliable D call. Trimming removed 4 bases from V and 5 bases from J, with 10 bases in between. Per germline, CDR1 LNHDA and CDR2 SQIVND (reference sequence). The CDR3 loop spans 13 amino acids. Here the CDR3 DNA reads TGTGCCAGTAGTAGCTCCGTGGGAGATACGCAGTATTTT. It encodes CASSSSVGDTQYF.

The V and J genes are TRBV18 and TRBJ1-5; 7 bases are a match to TRBD1. The V gene end was trimmed by 3 bases and the J gene end by 2 bases; junction bases not matched to a gene: 7. The CDR3 contains 16 residues. Germline CDR1 reads KGHSH; CDR2 reads LQKENI. The CDR3 region is CASSPGTVVGNQPQHF. Written as DNA, the CDR3 is TGTGCCAGCTCACCCGGGACAGTTGTTGGCAATCAGCCCCAGCATTTT.

J is TRBJ2-5 and V is TRBV11-2; 10 nucleotides line up with TRBD2. The CDR3 is made up of 13 amino acids. Looked up from germline, CDR1 is SGHAT and CDR2 is FQNNGV. V lost 7 bases and J lost 5; bases outside the gene matches: 4. The CDR3 DNA follows: TGTGCCAGCAAGCGGGGGGGCCCGGAGACCCAGTACTTC. It is translated as CASKRGGPETQYF.

V and J are TRBV5-1 and TRBJ2-3; D is possibly TRBD2 (5 bases). V was trimmed by 4 bases and J by 5 bases, leaving 14 bases between them. The CDR3 has 14 amino acids. Germline values: CDR1 SGHRS, CDR2 YFSETQ. The DNA for the CDR3 is TGCGCCAGCAGCCCTTCTAGCCCGGAAGATACGCAGTATTTT. This sequence encodes CASSPSSPEDTQYF.

The V call is TRBV5-1, the J call TRBJ2-5; tentative D call: TRBD1 (6 bases). V dropped 3 bases and J dropped 2 bases, with 14 bases sitting between them. Germline lookup yields CDR1 SGHRS and CDR2 YFSETQ. The CDR3 is 15 residues long. The CDR3 DNA sequence: TGCGCCAGCAGCTCAGGGACAACGAAACAAGAGACCCAGTACTTC. This sequence encodes CASSSGTTKQETQYF.

The CDR3 sequence: CASSSEGNFGTPTGFF. CDR3 bases: TGTGCCAGCAGTTCCGAAGGGAATTTCGGGACCCCCACAGGTTTCTTT. The chain combines TRBV6-5 with TRBJ1-1, with a tentative D call TRBD1 (5 bases). This CDR3 comprises 16 residues. V was cut by 4 bases and J by 13 bases, with 28 bases left in between. Germline loops: CDR1 MNHEY, CDR2 SVGAGI.